This T cell receptor (beta chain) was retrieved from a study of CD8 T cells in Susac syndrome (dated by TCRdb to between 2018 and 2021). The study in broad terms: Among the Susac syndrome patients who were sequenced, clinically active disease was present in roughly six and clinical remission was observed in under ten. Susac syndrome patients were therapy-naive, on corticosteroids (some also receiving IVIg), or on IVIg alone at blood withdrawal. Whether CD8+ T cell activation and differentiation in Susac syndrome was antigen driven was tested using repertoire sequencing.

Inclusive of the bounding cysteine and phenylalanine, the CDR3 is 15 residues long. Only the CDR3 DNA stays, 45 bases, in frame from base 1. Looking up the germline V gene yields CDR1 SGHDN and CDR2 FVKESK. Trimming accounts for 1 base at V and 4 bases at J, while the number of junction bases matched to no gene is 5. As for this clonotype: Its specific antigen is unknown. No base-level quality is on record; no much larger clone is a single base apart.

Study-wide findings and limitations: No clonal expansion was detected in the CD4+ T cell repertoire of Susac syndrome patients. The study acknowledged that relatively few individuals were included in the TCR sequencing and HLA analysis.

High-throughput TCR beta sequencing profiled peripheral blood CD8+ and CD4+ T cells from healthy donors, Susac syndrome patients and multiple sclerosis patients. Recently defined diagnostic criteria for definite or probable disease were met by the Susac syndrome patients. Bulk CD8+ and CD4+ T cells were purified magnetically by negative isolation, whereas CD8+ TEMRA cells were enriched by FACS. Blood was collected in EDTA tubes and processed within 24 hours, with PBMCs isolated through density gradient centrifugation. PBMCs intended for TCR sequencing were frozen in liquid nitrogen and were later thawed in a 37 degrees C water bath. The sorted or isolated CD4+, CD8+ and CD8+ TEMRA cells reached a purity of at least 90%. RNA was extracted using the RNeasy kit, and roughly 0.5 to 1 microgram was reverse transcribed with random hexamers. TCR beta CDR3 regions were amplified with the immunoSEQ multiplex PCR assay covering 54 Vbeta and 13 Jbeta segments. PCR amplification bias was corrected by using a synthetic template baseline for primer optimization and computational correction. The authors processed their data as follows. Reads were annotated to V, D and J genes per IMGT and analyzed with immunoSEQ Analyzer, keeping only productive sequences. Clonality was calculated as one minus the Shannon entropy normalized by log2 of the number of productive unique sequences. For each patient and control, public and private clones were evaluated among the 100 most prevalent clones. Clones were defined as Susac-specific if absent from the healthy and MS cohorts, from more than 900 published viral clones and from other ImmuneACCESS disease sequences. TCRdb trimmed the raw reads at Q25, called clones with MiXCR and kept productive beta chains. Entries are consolidated by CDR3 protein sequence, retaining the most common genes and DNA. What appears here as the V and J calls and clone size reflects TCRdb's work, not the paper's. In this sample the table shows roughly 140,000 distinct CDR3 sequences, under 97% of which occur a single time. The ten largest clones take up 0.065% to 0.1% of the sample.

Source material: CD4+ T cells from PBMCs. The rearrangement combines TRBV14 with TRBJ2-3; a stretch of 7 junction bases matches TRBD2. The receptor was derived from a human donor with Susac syndrome. Read as DNA, the sequence is TGTGCCAGCAGCCAAGCAGGACTAGACCCAGATACGCAGTATTTT. This codes for CASSQAGLDPDTQYF. The CDR3, completed at both ends by the reference TRBV14 and TRBJ2-3 genes, gives the full variable domain EAGVTQFPSHSVIEKGQTVTLRCDPISGHDNLYWYRRVMGKEIKFLLHFVKESKQDESGMPNNRFLAERTGGTYSTLKVQPAELEDSGVYFCASSQAGLDPDTQYFGPGTRLTVL.